This T cell receptor beta chain appears in the sequencing data of a study of vaccination and CD4 T cells after COVID-19. Whole-study context: Overlapping peptides covering the spike proteins of SARS-CoV-2, HCoV-NL63, HCoV-OC43 and HCoV-229E were added to stimulate cells.

Treatment indicated: approximately 11-day PBMC culture with coronavirus spike peptide pools or control peptides (ViraFEST assay). Those CD4+ T cells from the unexposed donor predate the COVID-19 pandemic (2011-2018). Negative selection recovered the CD4+ T cells once they had spent about eleven days in culture. This clonotype is categorized as medium-sized. Its antigen remains unknown. Cultured CD4+ T cells had their DNA profiled by the Oncomine TCR Beta short-read assay. TCRdb re-analysed the PCR reads in MiXCR, keeping a single row per CDR3 protein. The sample yields 8,500 to 9,500 distinct CDR3 sequences, more than 25% seen once. The CDR3 length is 14 residues. Germline-derived CDR1 and CDR2 are DFQATT and SNEGSKA (reference sequence). Trimming pared 1 base from V and 8 bases from J, leaving 15 bases between.

The sequence was collected from a human donor in good health. The V call is TRBV20-1, the J call TRBJ1-3; D might be TRBD1 (5 bases). Material for sequencing was CD4+ T cells from blood, cultured in vitro. The CDR3 reads CSARGGTGVDTIYF. The DNA of the CDR3 is TGCAGTGCTAGAGGTGGGACCGGGGTGGACACCATATATTTT.